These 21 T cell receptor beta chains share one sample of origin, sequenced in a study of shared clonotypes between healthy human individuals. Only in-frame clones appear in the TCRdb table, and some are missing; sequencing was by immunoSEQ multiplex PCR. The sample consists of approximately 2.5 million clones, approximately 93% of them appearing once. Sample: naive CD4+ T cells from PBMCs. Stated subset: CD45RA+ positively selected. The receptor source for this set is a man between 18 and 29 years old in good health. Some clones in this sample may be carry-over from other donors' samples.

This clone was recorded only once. CDR3 residues: CAWSVSGTLETQYF. CDR3 sequence (DNA): TGTGCCTGGAGTGTGAGCGGAACCTTAGAGACCCAGTACTTC. The V gene is TRBV30, the J gene TRBJ2-5; the D gene is possibly TRBD2 (5 bases). V was cut by 0 bases and J by 4 bases, with 12 bases left in between. From germline, CDR1 is GTSNPN and CDR2 SVGIG (reference sequence). The CDR3 extends over 14 amino acids.

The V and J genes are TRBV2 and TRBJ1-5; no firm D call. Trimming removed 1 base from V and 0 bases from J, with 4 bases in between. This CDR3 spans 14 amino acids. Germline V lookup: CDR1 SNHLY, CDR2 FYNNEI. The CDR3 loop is CASSEVDSNQPQHF. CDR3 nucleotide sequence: TGTGCCAGCAGTGAAGTGGATAGCAATCAGCCCCAGCATTTT.

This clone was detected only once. The CDR3 bases are TGTGCCTGGAGTGTAAACTTTATGGAGGAGCAGTACTTC. Its protein is CAWSVNFMEEQYF. The genes are TRBV30 and TRBJ2-7; D ambiguous. The ends were cut back, 0 bases at V and 7 bases at J, with 13 bases in the middle. Germline CDR1 reads GTSNPN; CDR2 reads SVGIG (reference sequence). The CDR3 has 13 residues. Looking up the rest from reference TRBV30 and TRBJ2-7 gives the full variable domain: SQTIHQWPATLVQPVGSPLSLECTVEGTSNPNLYWYRQAAGRGLQLLFYSVGIGQISSEVPQNLSASRPQDRQFILSSKKLLLSDSGFYLCAWSVNFMEEQYFGPGTRLTVT.

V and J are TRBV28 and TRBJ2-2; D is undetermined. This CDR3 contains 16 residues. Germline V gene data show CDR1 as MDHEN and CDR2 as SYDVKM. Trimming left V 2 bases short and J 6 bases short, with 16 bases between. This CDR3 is CASSLLRTDRAGELFF. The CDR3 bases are TGTGCCAGCAGTTTACTCCGGACCGATCGTGCCGGGGAGCTGTTTTTT.

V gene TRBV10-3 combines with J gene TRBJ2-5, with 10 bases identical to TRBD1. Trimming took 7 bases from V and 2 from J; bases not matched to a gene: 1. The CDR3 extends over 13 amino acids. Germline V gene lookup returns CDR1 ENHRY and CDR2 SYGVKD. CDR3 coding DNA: TGTGCCATCATGGACAGGGGGCAAGAGACCCAGTACTTC. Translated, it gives CAIMDRGQETQYF.

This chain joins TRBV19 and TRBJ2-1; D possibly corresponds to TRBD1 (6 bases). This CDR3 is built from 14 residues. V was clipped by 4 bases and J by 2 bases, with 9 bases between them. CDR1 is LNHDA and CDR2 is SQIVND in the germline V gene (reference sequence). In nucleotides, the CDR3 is TGTGCCAGTAGTAACAGGGTCCCCTACAATGAGCAGTTCTTC. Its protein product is CASSNRVPYNEQFF.

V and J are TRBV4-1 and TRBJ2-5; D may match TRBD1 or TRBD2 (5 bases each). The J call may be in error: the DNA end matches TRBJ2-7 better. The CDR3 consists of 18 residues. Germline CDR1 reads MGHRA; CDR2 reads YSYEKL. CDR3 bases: TGCGCCAGCAGCCAAGTCGCCCCAACCGGGACCCTAAACTACGAGCAGTACTTC. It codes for CASSQVAPTGTLNYEQYF.

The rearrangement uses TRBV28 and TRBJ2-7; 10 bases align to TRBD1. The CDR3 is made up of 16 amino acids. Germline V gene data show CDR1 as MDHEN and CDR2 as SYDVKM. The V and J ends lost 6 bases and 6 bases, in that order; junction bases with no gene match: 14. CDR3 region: CASSGQGGAAVREQYF. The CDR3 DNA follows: TGTGCCAGCAGCGGACAGGGGGGGGCGGCCGTCCGCGAGCAGTACTTC.

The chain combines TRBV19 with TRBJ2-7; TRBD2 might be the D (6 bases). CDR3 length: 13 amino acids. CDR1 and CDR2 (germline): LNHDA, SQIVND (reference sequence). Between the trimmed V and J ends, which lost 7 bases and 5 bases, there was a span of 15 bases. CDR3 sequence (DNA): TGTGCCAGTACCTCGGGAGATATCCACGAGCAGTACTTC. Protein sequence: CASTSGDIHEQYF.

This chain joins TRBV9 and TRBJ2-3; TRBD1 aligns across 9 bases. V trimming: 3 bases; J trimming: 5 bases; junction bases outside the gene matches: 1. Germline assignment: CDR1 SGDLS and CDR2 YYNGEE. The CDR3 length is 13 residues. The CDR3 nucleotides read TGTGCCAGCAGCGCGGGACAGGGAGATACGCAGTATTTT. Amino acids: CASSAGQGDTQYF.

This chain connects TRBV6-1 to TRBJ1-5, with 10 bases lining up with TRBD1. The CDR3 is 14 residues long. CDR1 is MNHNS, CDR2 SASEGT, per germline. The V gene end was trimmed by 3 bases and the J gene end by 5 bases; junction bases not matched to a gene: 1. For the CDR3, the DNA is TGTGCCAGCAGTGAGACAGGGGGCGATCAGCCCCAGCATTTT. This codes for CASSETGGDQPQHF.

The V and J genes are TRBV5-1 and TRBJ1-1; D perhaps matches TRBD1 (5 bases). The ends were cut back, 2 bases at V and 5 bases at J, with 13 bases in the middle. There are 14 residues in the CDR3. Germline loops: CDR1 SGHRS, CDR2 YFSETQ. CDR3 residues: CASSFGTSGTEAFF. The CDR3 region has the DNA TGCGCCAGCAGCTTCGGGACCTCAGGGACTGAAGCTTTCTTT.

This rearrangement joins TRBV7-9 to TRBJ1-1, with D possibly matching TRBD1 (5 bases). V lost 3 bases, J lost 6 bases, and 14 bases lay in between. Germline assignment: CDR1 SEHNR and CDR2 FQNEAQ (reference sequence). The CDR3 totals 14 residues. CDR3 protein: CASSFRGGLPEAFF. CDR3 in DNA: TGTGCCAGCAGCTTCCGGGGGGGGTTGCCTGAAGCTTTCTTT.

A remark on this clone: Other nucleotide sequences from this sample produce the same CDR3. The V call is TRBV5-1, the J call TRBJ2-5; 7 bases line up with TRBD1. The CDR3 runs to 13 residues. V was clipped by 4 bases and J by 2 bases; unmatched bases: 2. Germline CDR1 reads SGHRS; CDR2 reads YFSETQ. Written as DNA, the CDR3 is TGCGCCAGCAGCCCGACAGGGCAAGAGACCCAGTACTTC. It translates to CASSPTGQETQYF.

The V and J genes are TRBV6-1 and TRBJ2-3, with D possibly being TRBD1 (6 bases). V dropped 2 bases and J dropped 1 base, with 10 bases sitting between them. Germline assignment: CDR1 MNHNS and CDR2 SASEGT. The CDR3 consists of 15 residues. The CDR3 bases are TGTGCCAGCAGTGAATCAGGGGCCCGCACAGATACGCAGTATTTT. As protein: CASSESGARTDTQYF.

CDR3 bases: TGTGCCAGCAGCGGGACTAGCGGGAGAGGGGGTGAGCAGTTCTTC. Translation: CASSGTSGRGGEQFF. The chain combines TRBV9 with TRBJ2-1; 13 bases align to TRBD2. The junction had 6 bases not matched to a gene; V was cut back by 3 bases and J by 9 bases. Germline V gives CDR1 SGDLS, CDR2 YYNGEE. The CDR3 runs to 15 residues.

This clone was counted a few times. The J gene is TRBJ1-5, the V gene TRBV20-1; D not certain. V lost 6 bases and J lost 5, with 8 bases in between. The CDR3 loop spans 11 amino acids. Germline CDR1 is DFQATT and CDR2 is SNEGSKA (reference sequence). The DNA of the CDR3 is TGCAGTGCGGCAGACGATCAGCCCCAGCATTTT. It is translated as CSAADDQPQHF.

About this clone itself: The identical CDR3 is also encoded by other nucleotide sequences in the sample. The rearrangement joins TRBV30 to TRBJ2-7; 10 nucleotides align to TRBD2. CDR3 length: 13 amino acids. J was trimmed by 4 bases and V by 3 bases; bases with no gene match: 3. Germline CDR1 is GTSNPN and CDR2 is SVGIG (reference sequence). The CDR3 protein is CAWRAGGPYEQYF. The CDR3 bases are TGTGCCTGGAGAGCGGGAGGGCCTTACGAGCAGTACTTC.

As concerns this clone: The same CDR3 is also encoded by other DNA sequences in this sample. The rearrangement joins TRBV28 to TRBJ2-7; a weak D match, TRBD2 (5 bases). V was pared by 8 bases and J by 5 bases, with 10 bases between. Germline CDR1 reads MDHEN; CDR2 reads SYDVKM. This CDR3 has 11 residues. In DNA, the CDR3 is TGTGCCAGCTCAGAGGGTAACGAGCAGTACTTC. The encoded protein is CASSEGNEQYF.

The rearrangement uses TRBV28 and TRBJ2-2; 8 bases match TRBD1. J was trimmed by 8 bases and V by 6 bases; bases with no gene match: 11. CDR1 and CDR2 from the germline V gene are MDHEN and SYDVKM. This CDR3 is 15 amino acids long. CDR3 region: CASRTGTGFVGELFF. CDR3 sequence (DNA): TGTGCCAGCAGGACGGGGACAGGTTTTGTTGGGGAGCTGTTTTTT.

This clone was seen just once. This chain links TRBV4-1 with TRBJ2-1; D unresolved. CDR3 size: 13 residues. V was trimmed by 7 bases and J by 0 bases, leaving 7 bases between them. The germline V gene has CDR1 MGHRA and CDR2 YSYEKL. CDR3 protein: CASKGRSYNEQFF. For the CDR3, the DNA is TGCGCCAGCAAGGGTCGCTCCTACAATGAGCAGTTCTTC.